This T cell receptor (beta chain) was identified during a study of T cell changes during pregnancy in multiple sclerosis. This clone has a single count. The CDR3 extends over 15 amino acids. With 4 bases clipped from V and 0 bases from J, the junction kept 4 bases outside the gene matches. The germline V gene encodes CDR1 SEHNR and CDR2 FQNEAQ (reference sequence). Produced via immunoSEQ multiplex PCR; TCRdb's table is partial and in-frame only. The data hold around 100,000 clones, with roughly 92% observed a single time. The source of this sequence is a female donor with multiple sclerosis, enrolled in a pregnancy study. V gene TRBV7-9 combines with J gene TRBJ1-1, with TRBD1 identical over 8 bases. Sample: peripheral blood, taken after pregnancy. The CDR3 region is CASSSGQGMNTEAFF. DNA of the CDR3: TGTGCCAGCAGCTCCGGACAGGGTATGAACACTGAAGCTTTCTTT.